This T cell receptor (beta chain) was recorded in a study of response to subunit inactivated influenza vaccine. V dropped 2 bases and J dropped 1 base, with 8 bases sitting between them. The CDR3 covers 14 residues. Germline V lookup: CDR1 SGHTA, CDR2 FQGNSA. TCRdb re-called the RT-PCR reads through MiXCR, storing one row per CDR3 protein. The sample holds about 570,000 distinct CDR3 sequences, around 11% seen once. These same data were also listed under a study on T cells expressing NK-cell markers. That investigation notes: The authors made TCR beta cDNA libraries by 5'RACE template switching. This switching added a universal primer site and UMIs. Repertoires of TCR beta were obtained from T cells sorted as CD3+CD56+NKG2C+, CD3+CD56+NKG2C- and CD3+CD56-NKG2C+. Similarly, these clonotypes led the CD3+CD56-NKG2C+ fraction as well in a handful of donors.

Sample: PBMCs from blood, taken on the day of vaccination. The receptor's source is a man aged 50 to 60 who received an inactivated influenza vaccine. The rearrangement joins TRBV7-2 to TRBJ1-1, with a tentative D call TRBD1 (5 bases). This CDR3 reads CASSLRGPNTEAFF. The DNA of the CDR3 is TGTGCCAGCAGCTTACGGGGACCGAACACTGAAGCTTTCTTT.